This T cell receptor (beta chain) was observed in a study of shared clonotypes between healthy human individuals. Study outcomes and limitations: As a rule, naive subsets had a larger estimated richness than memory subsets. About 5.2% was the fraction of naive CD4 clonotypes found shared across several donors.

Sequenced by immunoSEQ multiplex PCR; TCRdb stores in-frame clones only, minus some. Here the sample spans around 990,000 clones, approximately 77% being singletons. CD4+ cells yielded CD45RA+ naive and CD45RA-negative memory subsets. With respect to this clone: Its matching antigen is unknown. This same CDR3 is encoded by further DNA sequences in the sample.

The clonotype was recovered from a man between 18 and 35 years old in good health. Some clones in this sample may be carry-over from other donors' samples. Material: memory CD4+ T cells from PBMCs. Stated subset: CD45RA-negative fraction.

CDR3 in amino acids: CASSPQGNTEAFF. The CDR3 nucleotides are TGTGCCAGCAGTCCACAGGGGAACACTGAAGCTTTCTTT. The V call is TRBV2, the J call TRBJ1-1, with D perhaps TRBD1 (6 bases). V shed 5 bases and J shed 1 base, with 8 bases lying between them. There are 13 residues in the CDR3. Looked up from germline, CDR1 is SNHLY and CDR2 is FYNNEI.